This T cell receptor beta chain was identified during a study of blood T cell repertoires in COVID-19. Study details: T cells, B-cell-depleted T cells, or PBMCs supplied cDNA or gDNA.

V dropped 1 base and J dropped 3; count of bases not matched to a gene: 11. Germline values: CDR1 SGHTA, CDR2 FQGNSA. The CDR3 runs to 18 residues. Assay: immunoSEQ multiplex PCR; the TCRdb copy retains only in-frame clones and omits some. This sample has 75,000 or so clones; around 90% occur once, and the top ten carry over 4%. The rearrangement joins TRBV7-2 to TRBJ2-7, with TRBD2 matching over 11 bases. The specimen sequenced was peripheral blood. The TCR was taken from a woman at least 80 years old with active or convalescent COVID-19. The CDR3 here is CASSLVGTSGPLGYEQYF. The CDR3 nucleotides are TGTGCCAGCAGCTTAGTCGGGACTAGCGGACCCTTGGGCTACGAGCAGTACTTC. The variable domain in full, completed from reference TRBV7-2 and TRBJ2-7, reads GAGVSQSPSNKVTEKGKDVELRCDPISGHTALYWYRQSLGQGLEFLIYFQGNSAPDKSGLPSDRFSAERTGGSVSTLTIQRTQQEDSAVYLCASSLVGTSGPLGYEQYFGPGTRLTVT.